This T cell receptor beta chain was recovered during a study of T cells in localized non-small cell lung cancer. Study-level points and caveats: The highest T cell clonality was in uninvolved adjacent lung, above tumor. Owing to sequencing of a solitary tumor region, heterogeneity cannot be discounted.

Measured with immunoSEQ multiplex PCR; TCRdb has only the in-frame clones, and not every one. The table shows roughly 40,000 clones, with around 86% occurring only once. About this clone: The antigen is unknown.

Sequenced here: peripheral blood mononuclear cells, sampled before any cancer treatment. This TCR derives from a male donor at least 60 years old with stage II lung adenocarcinoma.

The CDR3 reads CASSSQGLEQYF. The CDR3 DNA is TGTGCCAGCAGTTCCCAGGGGCTCGAGCAGTACTTC. The V gene is TRBV28, the J gene TRBJ2-7, with D possibly being TRBD1 (6 bases). V lost 4 bases, J lost 6 bases, and 10 bases lay in between. The length of the CDR3 is 12 residues. CDR1 is MDHEN and CDR2 is SYDVKM in the germline V gene.